Presented here are 30 T cell receptor delta chains from one specimen sequenced in a study of γδ T cells in repeated Plasmodium falciparum infection (dated by TCRdb to 2020 to 2023). For bulk TCR repertoire analysis, Vgamma9/Vdelta2+ and Vdelta2-negative gammadelta T cell populations were flow-sorted out of peripheral blood mononuclear cells. Preparation of the library involved multiplex PCR. TCRdb shows the sequencer as Illumina MiSeq. TCRdb reran clone calling on the public reads with CATT; rows sharing one DNA sequence were then combined. This sample is represented by about 93,000 delta-chain clones; 0.85% to 1% of them were singletons. The ten largest clonotypes hold 9% to 10% of the sample. Sequenced input: gamma-delta T cells from blood. The source of these receptors is a pool of human donors (malaria-infected and uninfected, not separated).

The sample holds a few counts of this clone. The translation of this DNA and the TCRdb protein of a much larger clone differ at residue 7, probably owing to a read error; the protein shown here is translated from the DNA. V gene TRDV1 combines with J gene TRDJ1; the D is unclear. The J gene, absent from TCRdb, was called here by matching the DNA to germline. V was clipped by 1 base and J by 8 bases, with 8 bases between them. The CDR3 has 12 amino acids. CDR1 TSWWSYY and CDR2 QGS come from the germline V gene. In DNA, the CDR3 is TGTGCTCTTGGGGAACGGAGCCACAAACTCATCTTT. Amino acids: CALGERSHKLIF.

As for this clone: The amino acid sequence in TCRdb belongs to a much larger clone and departs from this DNA's translation at residue 9, likely a sequencing read error; the sequence shown is translated from the DNA. This chain uses TRDV2 with TRDJ2; D is possibly TRDD2 (5 bases). Assignment of the J gene here rests on matching the DNA to germline, because TCRdb gives none. The length of the CDR3 is 14 residues. Germline V gene lookup returns CDR1 GEAIGNYY and CDR2 EKD. The germline V and J ends were trimmed by 3 bases and 6 bases, with 13 bases remaining between them. CDR3 residues: CACDSLLFPAQLFF. The CDR3 nucleotides are TGTGCCTGTGACTCACTACTCTTCCCAGCACAACTCTTCTTT.

This clone was seen more than once but under ten times. The protein TCRdb gives is from a much larger clone and does not agree with this DNA's translation at residue 18, likely a read error; the protein shown here comes from the DNA. The chain has TRDV1 and TRDJ1; 9 positions match TRDD3. TCRdb records no J gene; here it was assigned by comparing the DNA to germline. CDR3 length: 25 residues. Trimming removed 0 bases from V and 0 bases from J; junction bases left unmatched: 29. The V gene's germline CDR1 is TSWWSYY and CDR2 QGS. For the CDR3, the DNA is TGTGCTCTTGGGGAACTCTATCCTACGTTTTACCCCCCGGGGGATACTCCAAGATACACCGATAAACTCATCTTT. Protein: CALGELYPTFYPPGDTPRYTDKLIF.

In the case of this clone: A read error may account for a junction end that differs from germline. The chain couples TRDV1 to TRDJ1; D perhaps matches TRDD3 (6 bases). The J gene, missing from TCRdb, was assigned here through DNA to germline matching. CDR3 size: 16 residues. CDR1 and CDR2 (germline): TSWWSYY, QGS. The CDR3 region has the DNA TGCTCTGGGGAAAATGGGGACCGTACACTCACCGATAAACTCATCTTT. Residues: CSGENGDRTLTDKLIF.

Concerning this clone itself: The protein held in TCRdb is that of a much larger clone and does not match this DNA's translation at residue 13, likely because of a read error; the protein shown is translated from the DNA. The V gene is TRDV2, the J gene TRDJ1; a possible D gene is TRDD3 (6 bases). Since TCRdb gives no J gene, matching the DNA to germline was used here to assign it. Germline-derived CDR1 and CDR2 are GEAIGNYY and EKD. The CDR3 spans 16 residues. The CDR3 bases are TGTGCCTGTGACACCGTCGGGTCGATACGCACCGATGAACTCATCTTT. Its translation is CACDTVGSIRTDELIF.

On this clone itself: TCRdb's protein for this DNA is that of a much larger clone and differs from the translation at residue 10, likely a read error; the protein shown is the DNA translation. V is TRDV1 and J is TRDJ1, with 12 nucleotides matching TRDD3. The CDR3 spans 23 residues. Unmatched junction bases numbered 22, after V lost 2 bases and J lost 0 bases. Per the germline V gene, CDR1 is TSWWSYY and CDR2 is QGS. The CDR3 bases are TGTGCTCTTGGGGAAAGAGGACCTACAAGACCCTGGGGGATACGCGGGTACACCGATAAACTCATCTTT. Its protein product is CALGERGPTRPWGIRGYTDKLIF.

This clone was found many times. The protein given by TCRdb reflects a much larger clone and differs at residue 4 from this DNA's translation, likely from a read error; the protein shown is the DNA's translation. The chain joins TRDV2 to TRDJ2; 11 nucleotides match TRDD3. Per germline, CDR1 GEAIGNYY and CDR2 EKD. V was pared by 5 bases and J by 2 bases, with 9 bases of the junction left unmatched. CDR3 size: 17 residues. CDR3: CACGVDWGIRLTAQLFF. CDR3 in DNA: TGTGCCTGTGGCGTCGACTGGGGGATAAGGTTGACAGCACAACTCTTCTTT.

This clone was recorded a few times. The protein in TCRdb stems from a much larger clone and differs at residue 13 from this DNA's translation, likely a read error; here the protein is translated from the DNA. A V gene of TRDV2 was called, but no J gene was assigned; the table's D call of TRDD3 was not tested on the DNA. This CDR3 comprises 14 residues. Germline V gene sequence: CDR1 GEAIGNYY, CDR2 EKD. The CDR3, as DNA: TGTGCCTGTGACAGGCTCCGATACACCGATAAACTCACCTTT. The encoded protein is CACDRLRYTDKLTF.

As concerns this clone: This likely traces to a read error, being one base from a far larger clone. Other DNA sequences in the sample encode the same CDR3. Here the CDR3 DNA reads TGCGCCTGTGACACCCCTTTAGGTGGGGGATACCCCACCGATAAACTCATCTTT. Amino acids: CACDTPLGGGYPTDKLIF. The rearrangement joins TRDV2 to TRDJ1, with TRDD3 identical over 10 bases. TCRdb offers no J gene call, so here the DNA was matched to germline to obtain one. The CDR3 totals 18 residues. Germline-derived CDR1 and CDR2 are GEAIGNYY and EKD.

Concerning this clone: With a much larger clone just one base away, this may be a read error. The V and J genes are TRDV1 and TRDJ1; D might be TRDD2 (6 bases). The J gene, left out of TCRdb, was set here by checking the DNA against germline. This CDR3 comprises 19 residues. V lost 2 bases to trimming and J lost 2 bases, with 24 bases between them. CDR1 TSWWSYY and CDR2 QGS come from the germline V gene. CDR3 DNA sequence: TGTGCTCTTGGGGAAACGACCCTCCTACACCCGTACTTAACCGATAAACTCATCTTT. Translation: CALGETTLLHPYLTDKLIF.

On this clone itself: The protein TCRdb lists belongs to a much larger clone and differs from this DNA's translation at residue 15, which points to a read error; the protein shown is made from the DNA. V is TRDV1 and J is TRDJ1, with 13 bases that match TRDD3. The CDR3 is 18 amino acids. Germline V lookup: CDR1 TSWWSYY, CDR2 QGS. The CDR3 region is CALGPRPVLGDTTDRLIF. The CDR3 region has the DNA TGTGCTCTTGGGCCCCGACCCGTACTGGGGGATACGACCGATAGACTCATCTTT.

This clone was seen at least ten times. The protein TCRdb lists belongs to a much larger clone and differs from this DNA's translation at residue 5, which points to a read error; the protein shown is made from the DNA. This sequence joins TRDV2 and TRDJ2, with TRDD3 as a possible D gene (6 bases). Here the J gene came from matching the DNA to germline, since TCRdb omits it. The CDR3 is 17 residues long. V dropped 3 bases and J dropped 3 bases, with 19 bases sitting between them. Per the germline V gene, CDR1 is GEAIGNYY and CDR2 is EKD. For the CDR3, the DNA is TGTGCCTGTGACGCCGTACTGGGAACGAACCTGACAGCACAACTCTTCTTT. This codes for CACDAVLGTNLTAQLFF.

This clone showed up just a few times. This sequence is one base from a far larger clone and is likely a read error. Within the sample, other DNA sequences also encode this same CDR3. This chain uses TRDV1 with TRDJ1; D remains ambiguous. The CDR3 has 18 amino acids. Trimming removed 3 bases from V and 2 bases from J, with 22 bases in between. The germline V gene has CDR1 TSWWSYY and CDR2 QGS. The CDR3 sequence is CALGDQRLSDCNTDKLIF. The CDR3 coding sequence is TGTGCTCTTGGGGACCAAAGACTTTCTGACTGTAATACCGATAAACTCATCTTT.

Worth noting for this clone: The protein that TCRdb holds for this DNA derives from a much larger clone and differs from the translated DNA at residue 12, which likely indicates a read error; the protein shown here is translated from the DNA. The rearrangement links TRDV1 to TRDJ1, with 11 nucleotides matching TRDD3. Since TCRdb gives no J gene, matching the DNA to germline was used here to assign it. V shed 4 bases, J shed 7 bases, and the junction held 14 bases outside the gene matches. This CDR3 has 17 amino acids. Germline assignment: CDR1 TSWWSYY and CDR2 QGS. The CDR3 coding sequence is TGTGCTCTTGGGGGGCCCCCCTGGGGGATACTTGGGGCTAAACTCATCTTT. Residues: CALGGPPWGILGAKLIF.

The table lists this clone with a few counts. The TCRdb record carries a much larger clone's protein, which differs from this DNA's translation at residue 14; a read error is the likely cause, and the protein listed here is the DNA translation. The chain employs TRDV1 and TRDJ1, with 11 bases that match TRDD3. The J gene comes from matching the DNA to germline here; TCRdb lacks it. This CDR3 is 19 amino acids long. CDR1 and CDR2 (germline): TSWWSYY, QGS. Germline trimming cut 0 bases from V and 4 bases from J; bases unmatched to any gene: 13. The CDR3 protein is CALGELRPTWGIRIDKLIF. The CDR3 coding sequence is TGTGCTCTTGGGGAACTCCGTCCTACATGGGGGATACGCATCGATAAACTCATCTTT.

This clone was detected a few times. For this DNA, TCRdb reports the protein of a much larger clone, which diverges at residue 21, most likely from a read error; the protein presented here is translated directly from the DNA. A V gene of TRDV1 was called, but no J gene was assigned; TRDD3 is the table's D call, not checked against the DNA. The germline V gene encodes CDR1 TSWWSYY and CDR2 QGS. CDR3 length: 22 residues. The CDR3 loop reads CALGECTPRYWGIDGITDKLTF. The CDR3 coding sequence is TGTGCTCTTGGGGAATGTACCCCCCGCTACTGGGGGATAGACGGAATCACCGATAAACTCACCTTT.

This clone appeared many times. A far larger clone is off by one base, so a read error is likely. The chain uses TRDV2 and TRDJ1; D unclear. Trimming removed 0 bases from V and 0 bases from J, with 16 bases in between. Germline V lookup: CDR1 GEAIGNYY, CDR2 EKD. The CDR3 covers 17 residues. Here the CDR3 reads CACDTVGQPGHTDKLIF. The DNA of the CDR3 is TGTGCCTGTGACACCGTGGGACAGCCAGGCCACACCGATAAACTCATCTTT.

Note on this clone: The mismatch at residue 11 between this DNA's translation and the TCRdb protein of a much larger clone likely reflects a read error; the protein shown is translated from the DNA. The chain recombines TRDV1 with TRDJ1; a weak D match, TRDD3 (6 bases). Here the J gene came from matching the DNA to germline, since TCRdb omits it. The length of the CDR3 is 15 residues. V lost 1 base and J lost 5, with 14 bases in between. The germline CDR1 and CDR2 sequences are TSWWSYY and QGS. CDR3 amino acids: CALGERSVLGDKLIF. CDR3 DNA: TGTGCTCTTGGGGAACGATCCGTACTGGGTGATAAACTCATCTTT.

Of note for this clone: A read error likely explains why the TCRdb protein, taken from a much larger clone, differs from this DNA's translation at residue 3; the protein shown is translated from the DNA. The chain has TRDV1 and TRDJ1, with 8 positions matching TRDD3. The CDR3 is 20 amino acids. Germline-derived CDR1 and CDR2 are TSWWSYY and QGS. The chain's CDR3 is CAPGDSYWGSTGVWPDKLIF. The CDR3 DNA sequence: TGTGCTCCTGGGGATTCGTACTGGGGGTCCACCGGAGTCTGGCCCGATAAACTCATCTTT.

As regards this clone: TCRdb's entry gives the protein of a much larger clone, which mismatches this DNA's translation at residue 10, likely from a read error; the protein reported here is translated from the DNA. V usage is TRDV1 and J usage is TRDJ1; tentatively, D is TRDD2 (5 bases). Trimming took 4 bases from V and 3 from J, leaving 27 bases between them. CDR1 is TSWWSYY and CDR2 is QGS in the germline V gene. This CDR3 region has 19 residues. The CDR3 coding sequence is TGTGCTCTTGGGGCCCCCCCTCCTCCCGATCCTTCGTACGCCGATAAACTCATCTTT. This gives the protein CALGAPPPPDPSYADKLIF.

This clone was recorded a few times. The amino acid sequence in TCRdb belongs to a much larger clone and departs from this DNA's translation at residue 21, likely a sequencing read error; the sequence shown is translated from the DNA. The rearrangement joins TRAV29/DV5 to TRDJ1; the match to TRDD3 covers 13 bases. J gave up 0 bases and V 1 base, and 42 bases lay outside the gene matches. The CDR3 contains 29 residues. Germline-derived CDR1 and CDR2 are NSMFDY and ISSIKDK. DNA of the CDR3: TGTGCAGCAAGCTCTGGCCCTTTTCCTATACCGTACTGGGGGATACGCGTATTGTGGAATTATAAGTACACCGATAAACTCATCTTT. This sequence encodes CAASSGPFPIPYWGIRVLWNYKYTDKLIF.

There are a few counts of this clone. TCRdb records a much larger clone's protein for this DNA, with a difference at residue 12 that likely arises from a read error; the protein given is the translation of the DNA. This sequence joins TRDV1 and TRDJ1, with 7 bases fitting TRDD2. TCRdb offers no J gene call, so here the DNA was matched to germline to obtain one. CDR3 length equals 22 residues. V dropped 3 bases and J dropped 4; count of bases not matched to a gene: 29. Germline V gene data show CDR1 as TSWWSYY and CDR2 as QGS. Written as DNA, the CDR3 is TGTGCTCTTGGGGACCCTGGATTCCTACAAGGGTGGATCCTCCGGCGCGGCGATAAACTCATCTTT. It translates to CALGDPGFLQGWILRRGDKLIF.

In its sample, this clone was seen a few times. TCRdb's entry gives the protein of a much larger clone, which mismatches this DNA's translation at residue 4, likely from a read error; the protein reported here is translated from the DNA. This chain links TRDV2 with TRDJ1; no definite D call. In the absence of a J gene in TCRdb, the DNA was matched to germline to assign it here. Germline V gene lookup returns CDR1 GEAIGNYY and CDR2 EKD. The V and J ends lost 6 bases and 0 bases respectively, with 19 bases between them. This CDR3 spans 16 amino acids. The DNA for the CDR3 is TGTGCCTGTAACATTAGGGAAAAAAGGGACACCGATAAACTCATCTTT. Protein sequence: CACNIREKRDTDKLIF.

Only a few counts were recorded for this clone. TCRdb shows a much larger clone's protein in place of this DNA's translation, and the two differ at residue 2, likely through a read error; the protein shown is translated from the DNA. The chain recombines TRDV2 with TRDJ2; TRDD3 matches at 12 bases. Looked up from germline, CDR1 is GEAIGNYY and CDR2 is EKD. The CDR3 runs to 16 residues. The CDR3 loop is CSCDTVSGGYAAQLFF. DNA of the CDR3: TGTTCCTGTGACACCGTGTCTGGGGGATACGCAGCACAACTCTTCTTT.

This clone was observed a few times. The protein that TCRdb holds for this DNA derives from a much larger clone and differs from the translated DNA at residue 3, which likely indicates a read error; the protein shown here is translated from the DNA. The chain employs TRDV2 and TRDJ1; the D gene is possibly TRDD3 (5 bases). CDR1 is GEAIGNYY and CDR2 is EKD in the germline V gene. The CDR3 runs 19 residues. Here the CDR3 reads CARDTMVVGPKGDTDKLIF. Here the CDR3 DNA reads TGTGCCCGTGACACCATGGTCGTGGGGCCTAAGGGGGACACCGATAAACTCATCTTT.

The sample holds a few counts of this clone. TCRdb's listed protein matches a much larger clone and diverges from this DNA's translation at residue 5, likely through a read error; the protein shown comes from the DNA. The chain carries TRDV1 and TRDJ1; D is uncertain. Matching the DNA to germline supplied the J gene, which TCRdb does not give. This CDR3 has 15 residues. Germline loops: CDR1 TSWWSYY, CDR2 QGS. V lost 5 bases and J 3 bases, leaving 16 bases between the germline ends. CDR3 DNA: TGTGCTCTTGGGAATCCGCGAAGACGCCCCGATAAACTCATCTTT. Protein: CALGNPRRRPDKLIF.

The table lists this clone with a few counts. This likely came from a read error, as a far larger clone is one base away. Other DNA variants within this sample encode the same CDR3. No call exists for the J gene, whereas the V gene is TRDV2; TRDD3 is taken as the D call from the table, unchecked against the DNA. The length of the CDR3 is 20 residues. CDR1 GEAIGNYY and CDR2 EKD come from the germline V gene. CDR3 nucleotide sequence: TGTGCCTGTGACACTAAGGGGATCCGTGACCTCTCCTGGGACACCCGACAGATGTTCTTC. Its protein is CACDTKGIRDLSWDTRQMFF.

This clone was seen at least ten times. Other DNA sequences in this specimen translate into the identical CDR3. This chain uses TRDV1 with TRDJ1; 13 nucleotides agree with TRDD3. The CDR3 is 19 residues long. The ends lost 5 bases at V and 3 bases at J; junction bases unmatched: 15. Per germline, CDR1 TSWWSYY and CDR2 QGS. The chain's CDR3 is CALGTRKATGGYGADKLIF. In nucleotides, the CDR3 is TGTGCTCTTGGGACGAGGAAGGCTACTGGGGGATACGGCGCCGATAAACTCATCTTT.

This clone occurred a few times. TCRdb has a much larger clone's protein, which differs at residue 15 from the translation of this DNA, likely because of a read error; what is shown is the protein translated from the DNA. This rearrangement joins TRDV1 to TRDJ1, with unresolved D. V was pared by 0 bases and J by 4 bases, with 27 bases between. The germline CDR1 and CDR2 sequences are TSWWSYY and QGS. The CDR3 loop spans 20 amino acids. This CDR3 is CALGELLWEHTGSSIDKLIF. CDR3 nucleotides: TGTGCTCTTGGGGAACTTTTGTGGGAGCATACCGGCTCCTCGATCGATAAACTCATCTTT.

This clone was observed at least ten times. The V and J genes are TRDV1 and TRDJ1, with 13 bases lining up with TRDD3. TCRdb does not report a J gene; here it was assigned by matching the DNA to germline references. This CDR3 is built from 18 residues. Per the germline V gene, CDR1 is TSWWSYY and CDR2 is QGS. Trimming cost V 2 bases and J 2 bases; bases outside gene matches: 8. The DNA for the CDR3 is TGTGCTCTTGGGGAAACAGGACTGGGGGATACGCGGACCGATAAACTCATCTTT. Amino acids: CALGETGLGDTRTDKLIF.